These 28 T cell receptor beta chains were all obtained from the same sample, sequenced in a study of blood T cell repertoires in COVID-19 (dated by TCRdb to 2018 to 2021). Library construction relied on the immunoSEQ multiplex PCR assay. The source is immuneACCESS, and TCRdb retained only in-frame sequences with V and J called. Part of the clones is not carried over; for the studies checked, unresolved V genes explain less than half of this, and the remainder is unexplained. For this sample there are under 80,000 clones; around 89% appear just once. The biggest ten clones account for more than 11% of the sample. What was sequenced was peripheral blood. Every receptor here comes from a man aged 65-85 years with active or convalescent COVID-19.

About this clone: This specimen includes other DNA sequences encoding the same CDR3. This sequence joins TRBV2 and TRBJ2-3; TRBD1 matches at 10 bases. Germline-derived CDR1 and CDR2 are SNHLY and FYNNEI. The CDR3 is 13 amino acids. Trimming at V came to 8 bases and at J to 5 bases, leaving 4 bases not matched to a gene. The CDR3 loop reads CASGRDRGDTQYF. DNA for the CDR3: TGTGCCAGCGGCCGGGACAGGGGAGATACGCAGTATTTT. The variable domain in full, completed from reference TRBV2 and TRBJ2-3, reads EPEVTQTPSHQVTQMGQEVILRCVPISNHLYFYWYRQILGQKVEFLVSFYNNEISEKSEIFDDQFSVERPDGSNFTLKIRSTKLEDSAMYFCASGRDRGDTQYFGPGTRLTVL.

This clone is a singleton in its sample. V is TRBV6-5 and J is TRBJ1-1; TRBD1 agrees at 7 bases. The germline V gene has CDR1 MNHEY and CDR2 SVGAGI. The CDR3 runs to 15 residues. Trimming at V came to 0 bases and at J to 3 bases, leaving 4 bases not matched to a gene. The CDR3 coding sequence is TGTGCCAGCAGTTACTCTTGGACAGGCGACACTGAAGCTTTCTTT. Encoded protein: CASSYSWTGDTEAFF.

In DNA form, the CDR3 reads TGTGCCAGCAGTGAAGGCCTAGCGAAAGATACGCAGTATTTT. It is translated as CASSEGLAKDTQYF. V and J are TRBV6-1 and TRBJ2-3, with D possibly being TRBD2 (6 bases). There are 14 residues in the CDR3. In germline, CDR1 is MNHNS, CDR2 SASEGT. V lost 1 base to trimming and J lost 5 bases, with 10 bases between them.

This chain uses TRBV5-5 with TRBJ2-6; 7 nucleotides align to TRBD2. Germline assignment: CDR1 SGHKS and CDR2 YYEKEE (reference sequence). CDR3 length: 17 amino acids. Trimming at V came to 4 bases and at J to 0 bases, leaving 7 bases not matched to a gene. CDR3 in DNA: TGTGCCAGCAGCGGGGTTGGGAGGGGCTCTGGGGCCAACGTCCTGACTTTC. Residues: CASSGVGRGSGANVLTF.

This chain connects TRBV19 to TRBJ2-5; weak D call: TRBD2 (7 bases). The CDR3 is 16 residues long. V was shortened by 3 bases and J by 2 bases, with 16 bases between the two germline ends. Germline V gene data show CDR1 as LNHDA and CDR2 as SQIVND (reference sequence). For the CDR3, the DNA is TGTGCCAGTAGTATTTGGGGAAGGGGGGGGCAAGAGACCCAGTACTTC. It specifies CASSIWGRGGQETQYF.

This rearrangement joins TRBV6-5 to TRBJ1-5; D call uncertain. The CDR3 consists of 15 residues. Trimming stripped 10 bases from V and 3 bases from J, with 19 bases between. CDR1 is MNHEY and CDR2 is SVGAGI in the germline V gene. CDR3 sequence: CATKPDFSSNQPQHF. DNA of the CDR3: TGTGCCACCAAACCGGACTTCAGTTCCAATCAGCCCCAGCATTTT.

V is TRBV3-1 (or the pseudogene TRBV3-2) and J is TRBJ1-6, with D perhaps matching TRBD1 (6 bases). V was pared by 2 bases and J by 5 bases, with 10 bases between. CDR1 and CDR2 from the germline V gene are LGHDT and YNNKEL (reference sequence). This CDR3 spans 15 amino acids. The CDR3 spells CASSQTGPDNSPLHF. For the CDR3, the DNA is TGTGCCAGCAGCCAAACAGGGCCTGATAATTCACCCCTCCACTTT.

The genes are TRBV28 and TRBJ2-4; D might be TRBD1 (6 bases). This CDR3 region has 17 residues. The V gene lost 4 bases and the J gene lost 0 bases, with 16 bases spanning the gap. In germline, CDR1 is MDHEN, CDR2 SYDVKM. The CDR3 region is CASSWMTGSIAKNIQYF. CDR3 bases: TGTGCCAGCAGTTGGATGACAGGATCAATAGCCAAAAACATTCAGTACTTC.

The chain carries TRBV4-3 and TRBJ1-3, with 7 bases identical to TRBD1. Germline CDR1 reads LGHNA; CDR2 reads YSLEER. V shed 8 bases and J 1 base; nucleotides not matched to a gene: 8. The CDR3 has 15 residues. In nucleotides, the CDR3 is TGCGCCAGCGCCAGGCTACAGGGGTCTGGAAACACCATATATTTT. Translated: CASARLQGSGNTIYF.

This chain uses TRBV7-2 with TRBJ1-2; tentatively, D is TRBD1 (6 bases). Trimming stripped 5 bases from V and 7 bases from J, with 20 bases between. CDR3 length: 15 residues. Germline assignment: CDR1 SGHTA and CDR2 FQGNSA. The CDR3 reads CASSPSGGRRGGYTF. The CDR3 DNA sequence: TGTGCCAGCAGCCCTTCCGGGGGGCGCAGGGGTGGCTACACCTTC.

The chain couples TRBV28 to TRBJ2-1; 10 nucleotides agree with TRBD2. Trimming cost V 7 bases and J 5 bases; bases outside gene matches: 8. This CDR3 has 15 amino acids. From germline, CDR1 is MDHEN and CDR2 SYDVKM. The CDR3 DNA is TGTGCCAGCACCCCCCCTAGCGGGAGCCACAATGAGCAGTTCTTC. Translating it yields CASTPPSGSHNEQFF.

The V and J genes are TRBV28 and TRBJ2-3, with D possibly TRBD2 on 6 matching bases. The ends were cut back, 2 bases at V and 0 bases at J, with 12 bases in the middle. The CDR3 sequence is 16 residues long. Germline assignment: CDR1 MDHEN and CDR2 SYDVKM. CDR3 in DNA: TGTGCCAGCAGTTTACAGCGGGTCCCTAGCACAGATACGCAGTATTTT. Amino acid sequence: CASSLQRVPSTDTQYF. The full variable domain, rest sourced from reference TRBV28 and TRBJ2-3, is DVKVTQSSRYLVKRTGEKVFLECVQDMDHENMFWYRQDPGLGLRLIYFSYDVKMKEKGDIPEGYSVSREKKERFSLILESASTNQTSMYLCASSLQRVPSTDTQYFGPGTRLTVL.

The V and J genes are TRBV5-1 and TRBJ1-4; weak D call: TRBD1 (6 bases). Trimming took off 4 bases at V and 4 bases at J, with 14 bases between the two ends. The CDR3 consists of 15 residues. CDR1 SGHRS and CDR2 YFSETQ come from the germline V gene. CDR3 region: CASSGKDSLNEKLFF. The CDR3 DNA follows: TGCGCCAGCAGCGGGAAGGACAGCCTTAATGAAAAACTGTTTTTT.

This clone was seen only a few times. The chain is built from TRBV19 and TRBJ1-1, with D unresolved. The CDR3 covers 11 residues. The V end was cut by 5 bases, the J end by 7 bases, with 8 bases between. Germline loops: CDR1 LNHDA, CDR2 SQIVND (reference sequence). The CDR3 sequence: CASSRGLEAFF. The DNA for the CDR3 is TGTGCCAGTAGTCGGGGTCTTGAAGCTTTCTTT.

The gene calls are TRBV5-1 and TRBJ2-1; TRBD2 matches at 9 bases. Trimming at V came to 0 bases and at J to 4 bases, leaving 5 bases not matched to a gene. Germline lookup yields CDR1 SGHRS and CDR2 YFSETQ. The CDR3 is 16 amino acids. The CDR3, as DNA: TGCGCCAGCAGCTTGGAGGCTAGCGGGACTTACAATGAGCAGTTCTTC. Translation gives CASSLEASGTYNEQFF. Together with reference TRBV5-1 and TRBJ2-1, the CDR3 gives the full variable domain: KAGVTQTPRYLIKTRGQQVTLSCSPISGHRSVSWYQQTPGQGLQFLFEYFSETQRNKGNFPGRFSGRQFSNSRSEMNVSTLELGDSALYLCASSLEASGTYNEQFFGPGTRLTVL.

The chain joins TRBV3-1 (or the pseudogene TRBV3-2) to TRBJ1-5; the D gene is possibly TRBD1 (6 bases). The CDR3 loop spans 14 amino acids. V was clipped by 1 base and J by 6 bases, with 10 bases between them. From germline, CDR1 is LGHDT and CDR2 YNNKEL (reference sequence). CDR3 sequence reads: CASSQGGGGQPQHF. The DNA for the CDR3 is TGTGCCAGCAGCCAAGGAGGGGGTGGTCAGCCCCAGCATTTT.

The table lists this clone with a count of one. The V gene is TRBV7-8, the J gene TRBJ1-4; D gene unclear. The V gene lost 5 bases and the J gene lost 4 bases, with 14 bases spanning the gap. Germline CDR1 reads SGHVS; CDR2 reads FQNEAQ. The CDR3 is 15 amino acids. The CDR3 here is CASSRGGSHNEKLFF. CDR3 in DNA: TGTGCCAGCAGCCGAGGAGGCAGCCATAATGAAAAACTGTTTTTT.

The chain employs TRBV28 and TRBJ1-5; 8 bases line up with TRBD1. V lost 2 bases and J lost 8; bases outside the gene matches: 8. Per germline, CDR1 MDHEN and CDR2 SYDVKM. The CDR3 is 15 amino acids. Here the CDR3 reads CASSLHGQGMKPQHF. The CDR3 region has the DNA TGTGCCAGCAGTTTACATGGACAGGGAATGAAGCCCCAGCATTTT. Using reference TRBV28 and TRBJ1-5 for the parts outside the CDR3, the full variable domain is DVKVTQSSRYLVKRTGEKVFLECVQDMDHENMFWYRQDPGLGLRLIYFSYDVKMKEKGDIPEGYSVSREKKERFSLILESASTNQTSMYLCASSLHGQGMKPQHFGDGTRLSIL.

The gene calls are TRBV28 and TRBJ2-5, with 10 bases lining up with TRBD1. This CDR3 is built from 16 residues. J gave up 4 bases and V 5 bases, and 10 bases lay outside the gene matches. Germline values: CDR1 MDHEN, CDR2 SYDVKM. The CDR3 DNA sequence: TGTGCCAGCAGTCCGAGCCACCGGGACAGGGGAGAGACCCAGTACTTC. Its protein product is CASSPSHRDRGETQYF.

The V gene is TRBV19, the J gene TRBJ2-2; TRBD1 aligns across 11 bases. This CDR3 region has 16 residues. Germline values: CDR1 LNHDA, CDR2 SQIVND (reference sequence). V dropped 7 bases and J dropped 6; count of bases not matched to a gene: 10. In DNA, the CDR3 is TGTGCCAGTACCCTGTCGGGGACAGGGGGATCCGGGGAGCTGTTTTTT. Translation: CASTLSGTGGSGELFF.

V is TRBV7-9 and J is TRBJ1-6; TRBD1 matches 7 bases. The CDR3 length is 15 residues. Germline assignment: CDR1 SEHNR and CDR2 FQNEAQ (reference sequence). With 1 base clipped from V and 6 bases from J, the junction kept 3 bases outside the gene matches. CDR3 bases: TGTGCCAGCAGCTTAGTGCAGGGGGGTAATTCACCCCTCCACTTT. Translating gives CASSLVQGGNSPLHF.

The chain carries TRBV19 and TRBJ1-4; D is unclear. The CDR3 has 14 residues. The V gene lost 6 bases and the J gene lost 0 bases, with 8 bases spanning the gap. The germline gives CDR1 LNHDA, CDR2 SQIVND (reference sequence). The CDR3 is CASRAEATNEKLFF. The CDR3 DNA sequence: TGTGCCAGTAGGGCCGAAGCAACTAATGAAAAACTGTTTTTT.

The V gene is TRBV7-3, the J gene TRBJ1-5; no reliable D call. V lost 0 bases, J lost 0 bases, and 6 bases lay in between. This CDR3 contains 15 residues. Germline assignment: CDR1 SGHTA and CDR2 FQGTGA. The CDR3 DNA is TGTGCCAGCAGCTTAACCGGGAATAGCAATCAGCCCCAGCATTTT. This codes for CASSLTGNSNQPQHF.

The sample holds a few counts of this clone. The J gene is TRBJ2-7, the V gene TRBV2; a possible D gene is TRBD1 (5 bases). The CDR3 has 12 amino acids. Germline CDR1 and CDR2: SNHLY and FYNNEI. Trimming pared 8 bases from V and 4 bases from J, leaving 12 bases between. CDR3 amino acids: CASGAEKYEQYF. The CDR3 bases are TGTGCCAGCGGGGCAGAGAAGTACGAGCAGTACTTC.

The chain combines TRBV5-1 with TRBJ1-3, with D possibly TRBD1 on 5 matching bases. V was pared by 2 bases and J by 0 bases, with 12 bases between. The V gene's germline CDR1 is SGHRS and CDR2 YFSETQ. CDR3 length: 16 amino acids. This chain's CDR3 is CASSFGGSPSGNTIYF. DNA for the CDR3: TGCGCCAGCAGCTTTGGGGGGAGCCCCTCTGGAAACACCATATATTTT.

The V call is TRBV2, the J call TRBJ2-7; weak D call: TRBD2 (7 bases). Per germline, CDR1 SNHLY and CDR2 FYNNEI. V lost 6 bases to trimming and J lost 4 bases, with 16 bases between them. The CDR3 totals 14 residues. In DNA, the CDR3 is TGTGCCAGCAGCAGGGGACTACCTACTTACGAGCAGTACTTC. This encodes CASSRGLPTYEQYF.

The chain recombines TRBV6-5 with TRBJ2-7; TRBD1 matches at 7 bases. V was clipped by 6 bases and J by 2 bases; unmatched bases: 7. The CDR3 spans 14 residues. The germline V gene encodes CDR1 MNHEY and CDR2 SVGAGI. In nucleotides, the CDR3 is TGTGCCAGCAGATCGCCGGGACAGACCTACGAGCAGTACTTC. This sequence encodes CASRSPGQTYEQYF.

The chain employs TRBV3-1 (or the pseudogene TRBV3-2) and TRBJ1-4, with 8 bases that match TRBD1. With V trimmed by 6 bases and J by 2 bases, 11 bases remained unmatched. The CDR3 extends over 17 amino acids. In germline, CDR1 is LGHDT, CDR2 YNNKEL (reference sequence). Here the CDR3 reads CASSPGQGATTNEKLFF. CDR3 coding DNA: TGTGCCAGCAGTCCGGGGCAGGGGGCTACGACTAATGAAAAACTGTTTTTT.